This is a list of T cell receptor beta chains from one sample in a study of blood T cell repertoires in COVID-19. The protocol was immunoSEQ multiplex PCR, while the TCRdb copy is restricted to in-frame clones and leaves out a portion. The sample gives roughly 18,000 clones, under 90% of which show up once; around 5.6% is in the top ten. Specimen: peripheral blood. These receptors all stem from a human donor in a cohort sampled during active COVID-19. The CDR3 runs from the conserved cysteine through the conserved F or W. D genes are given only for firm matches. Clone size is not always given. Where it is, it says once, few, many or a class for expanded clones.

J gene	clone size	D gene	V gene	CDR3 DNA	CDR3 protein
TRBJ1-5	NA	NA	TRBV2	TGTGCCAGCAGGGACAGACAAAATCAGCCCCAGCATTTT	CASRDRQNQPQHF
TRBJ1-5	few	NA	TRBV6-5	TGTGCCAGCAGTCTAACAGAGAATCAGCCCCAGCATTTT	CASSLTENQPQHF
TRBJ1-6	NA	TRBD1	TRBV5-6	TGTGCCAGCAGCTTGGCGACAGGGGGTCGCTCACCCCTCCACTTT	CASSLATGGRSPLHF
TRBJ2-1	NA	NA	TRBV28	TGTGCCAGCAGTTTGGCAGGGGCATTGAGCTCCTACAATGAGCAGTTCTTC	CASSLAGALSSYNEQFF
TRBJ2-7	NA	NA	TRBV9	TGTGCCAGCAGCGTAGAGGCAGGGGCCAGCTACGAGCAGTACTTC	CASSVEAGASYEQYF
TRBJ2-3	NA	NA	TRBV7-8	TGTGCCAGCAGCTTAGGATCCGGGGAGCAGTATTTT	CASSLGSGEQYF
TRBJ1-3	NA	TRBD1	TRBV9	TGTGCCAGCAGCCCTCAACCGGGACAGGGCGCTGGAAACACCATATATTTT	CASSPQPGQGAGNTIYF
TRBJ2-5	NA	NA	TRBV3-1/TRBV3-2	TGTGCCAGCAGCCAAGCTGGGGGAGGAGAGACCCAGTACTTC	CASSQAGGGETQYF
TRBJ2-1	NA	NA	TRBV7-3	TGTGCCAGCAGCTTATCGGGAGGGGGCGGACCCCGCTCCTACAATGAGCAGTTCTTC	CASSLSGGGGPRSYNEQFF
TRBJ2-2	NA	TRBD2	TRBV2	TGTGCCAGCAGCGGACTAGCGAACACCGGGGAGCTGTTTTTT	CASSGLANTGELFF
TRBJ2-1	NA	NA	TRBV5-4	TGTGCCAGCAGCTCCCAGGGCGGGAATTACAATGAGCAGTTCTTC	CASSSQGGNYNEQFF
TRBJ1-1	NA	TRBD1	TRBV28	TGTGCCAGCAGTTCAGGGGGCCTCACTGAAGCTTTCTTT	CASSSGGLTEAFF
TRBJ1-6	NA	NA	TRBV6-2/TRBV6-3	TGTGCCAGCAGTTACAGGGGGGGATATAATTCACCCCTCCACTTT	CASSYRGGYNSPLHF
TRBJ1-4	NA	NA	TRBV5-1	TGCGCCAGCAGGGACAGCCTTAATGAAAAACTGTTTTTT	CASRDSLNEKLFF
TRBJ1-6	NA	TRBD1	TRBV7-3	TGTGCCAGCAGCTTAGCGGCAGGGGGCACTTCACCCCTCCACTTT	CASSLAAGGTSPLHF
TRBJ2-3	NA	TRBD2	TRBV4-3	TGCGCCAGCAGCCAAGATCTAGCGGGAGGGCCAGATACGCAGTATTTT	CASSQDLAGGPDTQYF
TRBJ2-3	few	TRBD2	TRBV13	TGTGCCAGCAGCTTTGGCAAGCGGGAGTATGATACGCAGTATTTT	CASSFGKREYDTQYF
TRBJ2-3	NA	NA	TRBV9	TGTGCCAGCAGCGTAGAGTTTAATGACAGGAGGTACACAGATACGCAGTATTTT	CASSVEFNDRRYTDTQYF
TRBJ2-1	NA	TRBD2	TRBV10-3	TGTGCCATCAGTGGGACTAGCGGGAGCTTGCAGTTCTTC	CAISGTSGSLQFF
TRBJ1-1	NA	NA	TRBV9	TGTGCCAGCAGCGACGGAACAGGGCACATCAACGCCGAATTCTTT	CASSDGTGHINAEFF
TRBJ2-7	NA	TRBD2	TRBV15	TGTGCCACCGGTCGGGCAGCGGGAGGGCCAAGTCACGAGCAGTACTTC	CATGRAAGGPSHEQYF
TRBJ1-5	once	TRBD1	TRBV28	TGTGCCAGCAGTTTGACAGGGGGAAGCAATCAGCCCCAGCATTTT	CASSLTGGSNQPQHF
TRBJ2-1	NA	TRBD2	TRBV5-1	TGCGCCAGCAGCCTTACTTTACCGGGACTAGCAGATGAGCAGTTCTTC	CASSLTLPGLADEQFF
TRBJ1-4	NA	NA	TRBV6-6	TGTGCCAGCAGTTACTCGACAGCAGAGGAACTGTTTTTT	CASSYSTAEELFF
TRBJ1-1	NA	TRBD1	TRBV18	TGTGCCAGCTCACCGGTCCGGGACAGAGGGACTGAAGCTTTCTTT	CASSPVRDRGTEAFF
TRBJ2-7	NA	NA	TRBV27	TGTGCCAGCAGTTTCGACGGGGTTGGCGAGCAGTACTTC	CASSFDGVGEQYF
TRBJ2-3	few	TRBD1	TRBV19	TGTGCCAGTAGTATAGGGGGGACAGGGCCAGATACGCAGTATTTT	CASSIGGTGPDTQYF
TRBJ1-2	once	TRBD1	TRBV28	TGTGCCAGTTACAGGGGGTCCATGTCCGCTAACTATGGCTACACCTTC	CASYRGSMSANYGYTF
TRBJ2-2	NA	TRBD2	TRBV7-8	TGTGCCAGCAGCGCCGCGGGAGCCGGGGAGCTGTTTTTT	CASSAAGAGELFF
TRBJ2-3	NA	TRBD2	TRBV6-1	TGTGCCAGCAGTGAACGGACTAGCGACACTGCGGTACTGACAGATACGCAGTATTTT	CASSERTSDTAVLTDTQYF
TRBJ2-7	NA	NA	TRBV4-1	TGCGCCAGCAGCCACCCTCAACGAGGGGAGGACGAGCAGTACTTC	CASSHPQRGEDEQYF
TRBJ2-7	NA	NA	TRBV6-4	TGTGCCAGCCGTCACAAACGGGCAGGGAATAAGTGGTGTCGCTCCTACGAGCAGTACTTC	CASRHKRAGNKWCRSYEQYF
TRBJ2-1	once	TRBD1	TRBV9	TGTGCCAGCAGCTCTCAATCCGGGACAGGGGCCTACAATGAGCAGTTCTTC	CASSSQSGTGAYNEQFF
TRBJ2-3	NA	TRBD2	TRBV15	TGTGCCACCAGCAGAGAGGGACTAGCTACAGATACGCAGTATTTT	CATSREGLATDTQYF
TRBJ2-7	NA	TRBD1	TRBV27	TGTGCCAGCAGTTTTAGCCAGGGGGCTTACGAGCAGTACTTC	CASSFSQGAYEQYF
TRBJ2-2	NA	NA	TRBV6-5	TGTGCCAGCAAAACAGGGGGGGACACCGGGGAGCTGTTTTTT	CASKTGGDTGELFF
TRBJ2-1	NA	TRBD2	TRBV5-5	TGTGCCAGCAGTGTTTTCCTAGCGGGAGTTACCCCCGACAATGAGCAGTTCTTC	CASSVFLAGVTPDNEQFF
TRBJ2-3	NA	TRBD2	TRBV9	TGTGCCAGCAGCGTCGGGACTAGCGGGAGGGCCTTCACAGATACGCAGTATTTT	CASSVGTSGRAFTDTQYF
TRBJ2-3	NA	NA	TRBV27	TGTGCCAGCAGTATCAAACAGAGAGGGACGCAGTATTTT	CASSIKQRGTQYF
TRBJ2-1	once	TRBD2	TRBV4-1	TGCGCCAGCAGCCCCACAAAATCTCTAGCGGGAGTAATCGGTGAGCAGTTCTTC	CASSPTKSLAGVIGEQFF
TRBJ1-6	NA	NA	TRBV6-4	TGTGCCAGCAGCGTCGGAGGAGAGGGTTCACCCCTCCACTTT	CASSVGGEGSPLHF
TRBJ2-3	NA	NA	TRBV21-1	TGTGCCAGCTGCGGCTATAGGGGTTTGGGCACAGATACGCAGTATTTT	CASCGYRGLGTDTQYF
TRBJ2-1	once	TRBD2	TRBV9	TGTGCCAGCAGTACCGTGGCGGGAGTGAACAATGAGCAGTTCTTC	CASSTVAGVNNEQFF
TRBJ1-1	NA	NA	TRBV18	TGTGCCAGCTCACCCCTCGGGGTGGGCACTGAAGCTTTCTTT	CASSPLGVGTEAFF
TRBJ2-3	NA	TRBD2	TRBV5-1	TGCGCCAGCAGCGCTTCTAGCGGGGCTAGCACAGATACGCAGTATTTT	CASSASSGASTDTQYF
TRBJ2-3	NA	TRBD2	TRBV19	TGTGCCAGTAGTACCAAGGGACTAGCGACAGATACGCAGTATTTT	CASSTKGLATDTQYF
TRBJ1-1	NA	NA	TRBV4-1	TGCGCCAGCAGCCAAGAAGGTAACAGACCGAACACTGAAGCTTTCTTT	CASSQEGNRPNTEAFF
TRBJ1-5	NA	NA	TRBV6-2/TRBV6-3	TGTGCCAGCAGTTCCGACGGGGGTTATCAGCCCCAGCATTTT	CASSSDGGYQPQHF
TRBJ2-3	few	TRBD1	TRBV5-5	TGTGCCAGCAGCTTGGGACAGGGGGCAGATACGCAGTATTTT	CASSLGQGADTQYF
TRBJ1-3	NA	NA	TRBV7-9	TGTGCCAGCAGCGGTTACAGCCTAAACTCTGGAAACACCATATATTTT	CASSGYSLNSGNTIYF
TRBJ2-1	NA	TRBD2	TRBV6-4	TGTGCCAGCAGTGACTCTAGCGGGAGTTACAATGAGCAGTTCTTC	CASSDSSGSYNEQFF
TRBJ2-1	NA	TRBD2	TRBV11-3	TGTGCCAGCAGCTTTACCGGGACTAGGCTTGGTGAGCAGTTCTTC	CASSFTGTRLGEQFF
TRBJ1-1	once	TRBD1	TRBV19	TGTGCCAGTAGTTCTGGACAGGGGAAAGTCACTGAAGCTTTCTTT	CASSSGQGKVTEAFF
TRBJ2-2	NA	NA	TRBV7-3	TGTGCCAGCAGCTTATCCTCCTCCGGGGAGCTGTTTTTT	CASSLSSSGELFF
TRBJ2-3	NA	TRBD2	TRBV7-9	TGTGCCAGCAGCTTCCTAGGGGAGCGGGAACTTATAGATACGCAGTATTTT	CASSFLGERELIDTQYF
TRBJ2-7	NA	NA	TRBV11-1	TGTGCCAGCAGCTTATCGCCCAGGGTAGGGGACGAGCAGTACTTC	CASSLSPRVGDEQYF